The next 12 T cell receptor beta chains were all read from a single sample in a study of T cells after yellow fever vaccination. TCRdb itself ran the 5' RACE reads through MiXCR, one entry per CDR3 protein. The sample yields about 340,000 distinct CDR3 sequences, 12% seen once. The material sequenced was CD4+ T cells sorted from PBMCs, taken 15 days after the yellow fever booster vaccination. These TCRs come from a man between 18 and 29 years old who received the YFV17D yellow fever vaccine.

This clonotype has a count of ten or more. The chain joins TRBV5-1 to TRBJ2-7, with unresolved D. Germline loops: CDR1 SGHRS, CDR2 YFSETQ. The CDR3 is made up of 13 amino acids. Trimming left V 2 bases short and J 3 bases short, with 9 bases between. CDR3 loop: CASSFSGNYEQYF. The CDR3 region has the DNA TGCGCCAGCAGCTTCTCAGGAAACTACGAGCAGTACTTC. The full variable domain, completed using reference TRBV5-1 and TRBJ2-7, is KAGVTQTPRYLIKTRGQQVTLSCSPISGHRSVSWYQQTPGQGLQFLFEYFSETQRNKGNFPGRFSGRQFSNSRSEMNVSTLELGDSALYLCASSFSGNYEQYFGPGTRLTVT.

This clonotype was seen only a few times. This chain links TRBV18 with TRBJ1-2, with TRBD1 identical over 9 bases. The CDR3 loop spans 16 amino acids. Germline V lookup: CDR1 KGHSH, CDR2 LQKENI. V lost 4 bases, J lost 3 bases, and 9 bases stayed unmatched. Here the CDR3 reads CASSRARTGEDYGYTF. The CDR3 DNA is TGTGCCAGCTCACGAGCTAGGACAGGGGAGGACTATGGCTACACCTTC.

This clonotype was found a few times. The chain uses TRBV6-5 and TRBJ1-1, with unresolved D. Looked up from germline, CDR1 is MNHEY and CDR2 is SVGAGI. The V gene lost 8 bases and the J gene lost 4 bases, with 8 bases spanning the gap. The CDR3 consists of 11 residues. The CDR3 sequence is CASVSTTEAFF. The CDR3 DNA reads TGTGCCAGCGTATCGACCACTGAAGCTTTCTTT.

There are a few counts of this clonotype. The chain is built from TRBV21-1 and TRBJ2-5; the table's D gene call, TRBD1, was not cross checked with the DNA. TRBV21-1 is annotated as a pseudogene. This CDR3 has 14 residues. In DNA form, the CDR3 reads TGTGCCAGCAGCAAAGGGGGACCTTGTAAGGGCCAGTACTTC. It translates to CASSKGGPCKGQYF.

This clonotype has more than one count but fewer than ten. CDR3 sequence (DNA): TGCAGCGACGGGGGGAACACAGATACGCAGTATTTT. Amino acids: CSDGGNTDTQYF. V gene TRBV29-1 combines with J gene TRBJ2-3; 7 bases match TRBD2. This CDR3 spans 12 amino acids. The V gene's germline CDR1 is SQVTM and CDR2 ANQGSEA. The V segment lost 7 bases and the J segment 2 bases; nucleotides outside the gene matches: 3.

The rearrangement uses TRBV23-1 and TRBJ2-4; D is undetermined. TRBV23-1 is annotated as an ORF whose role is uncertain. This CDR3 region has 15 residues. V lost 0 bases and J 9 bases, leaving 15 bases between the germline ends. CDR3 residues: CASSQSWNLGGIQYF. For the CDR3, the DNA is TGCGCCAGCAGTCAATCTTGGAACCTGGGCGGCATTCAGTACTTC.

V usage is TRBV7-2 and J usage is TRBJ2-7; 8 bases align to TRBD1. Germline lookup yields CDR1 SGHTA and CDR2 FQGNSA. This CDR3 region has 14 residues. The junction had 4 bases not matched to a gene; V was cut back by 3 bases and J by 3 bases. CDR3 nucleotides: TGTGCCAGCAGCTTCAGACAGGGGCTCTACGAGCAGTACTTC. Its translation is CASSFRQGLYEQYF.

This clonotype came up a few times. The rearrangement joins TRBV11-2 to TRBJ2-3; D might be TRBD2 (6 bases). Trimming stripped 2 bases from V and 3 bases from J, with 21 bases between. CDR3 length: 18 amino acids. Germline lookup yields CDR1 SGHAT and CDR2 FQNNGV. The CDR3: CASSLTRSGGIRTDTQYF. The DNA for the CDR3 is TGTGCCAGCAGCTTAACCAGAAGTGGGGGGATCAGGACAGATACGCAGTATTTT.

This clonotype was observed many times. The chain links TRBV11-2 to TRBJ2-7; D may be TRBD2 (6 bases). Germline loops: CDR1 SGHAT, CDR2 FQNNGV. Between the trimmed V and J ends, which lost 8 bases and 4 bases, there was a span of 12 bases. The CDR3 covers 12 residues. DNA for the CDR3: TGTGCCAGCGGGCGGGACCTTTACGAGCAGTACGTC. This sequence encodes CASGRDLYEQYV.

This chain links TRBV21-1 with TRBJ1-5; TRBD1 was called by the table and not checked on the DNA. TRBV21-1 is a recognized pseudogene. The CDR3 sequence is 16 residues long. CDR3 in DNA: TGTGCCAGCAGCAAATTTGCAGGGCATCGCAATCAGCCCCAGCATTTT. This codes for CASSKFAGHRNQPQHF.

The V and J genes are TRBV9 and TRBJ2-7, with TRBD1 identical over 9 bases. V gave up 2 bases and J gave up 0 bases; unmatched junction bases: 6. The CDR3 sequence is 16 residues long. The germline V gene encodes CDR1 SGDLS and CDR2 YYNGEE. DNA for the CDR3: TGTGCCAGCAGCGTTCACCCGGGACAGGGCTCCTACGAGCAGTACTTC. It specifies CASSVHPGQGSYEQYF.

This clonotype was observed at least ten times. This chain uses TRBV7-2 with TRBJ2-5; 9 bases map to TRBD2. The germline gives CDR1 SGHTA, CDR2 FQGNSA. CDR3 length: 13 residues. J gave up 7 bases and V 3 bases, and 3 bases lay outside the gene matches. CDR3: CASSFEAGGTQYF. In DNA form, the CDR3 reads TGTGCCAGCAGCTTCGAAGCGGGGGGGACCCAGTACTTC.